This is a list of T cell receptor beta chains from one sample in a study of cytomegalovirus exposure and HLA in healthy donors. Sequenced by immunoSEQ multiplex PCR; TCRdb stores in-frame clones only, minus some. The sample has fewer than 130,000 clones; approximately 89% are singletons. Sequences were obtained from PBMCs. Receptor source: a woman aged 18-29 years in good health and CMV-seronegative. The CDR3 runs from the conserved cysteine through the conserved F or W. The order of the fields is clone size, J gene, D gene, V gene, CDR3 DNA, CDR3 protein. D genes are given only for firm matches. Size tells how often a clone was seen (once, few, many) or the class of an expanded clone, and some rows leave it out.

>few|TRBJ1-4|.|TRBV11-2
TGTGCCAGCAGCTCCGGCGCGGGGAGTCGTGAAAAACTGTTTTTT
CASSSGAGSREKLFF
>.|TRBJ2-1|.|TRBV7-9
TGTGCCAGCAGCTTACGAGTGAATGAGCAGTTCTTC
CASSLRVNEQFF
>.|TRBJ2-1|TRBD1|TRBV5-6
TGTGCCAGCAGCTTCCAGGGGGCCGATGAGCAGTTCTTC
CASSFQGADEQFF
>.|TRBJ2-7|.|TRBV5-1
TGCGCCAGCAGCTTGGGCAGCCCGGGGTACGAGCAGTACTTC
CASSLGSPGYEQYF
>.|TRBJ2-3|TRBD2|TRBV30
TGTGCCTGGGCCGCTAGCGGGAGGACAGATACGCAGTATTTT
CAWAASGRTDTQYF
>.|TRBJ1-4|.|TRBV18
TGTGCCAGCTCACCACCGTCAGGGAGCGGGGAAAAACTGTTTTTT
CASSPPSGSGEKLFF
>.|TRBJ1-6|TRBD1|TRBV4-3
TGCGCCAGCAGCCAAGACCAGGGACAGGGTTCTTCTCTTAATTCACCCCTCCACTTT
CASSQDQGQGSSLNSPLHF
>.|TRBJ2-1|.|TRBV18
TGTGCCAGCTCACCACCGGAGGGGAGTGGGGACTACAATGAGCAGTTCTTC
CASSPPEGSGDYNEQFF
>.|TRBJ1-2|TRBD1|TRBV9
TGTGCCAGCAGCCCTCTAGGGACAGGGACCAGCTACACCTTC
CASSPLGTGTSYTF
>.|TRBJ2-1|TRBD2|TRBV28
TGTGCCACCCCATTGACTAGCGCCTACAATGAGCAGTTCTTC
CATPLTSAYNEQFF
>.|TRBJ2-7|TRBD2|TRBV4-2
TGTGCCAGCAGCCAAGAGCTAGCGGTCATCTACGAGCAGTACTTC
CASSQELAVIYEQYF
>once|TRBJ2-5|.|TRBV6-6
TGTGCCAGCGGGTGGCGGGCCTGGGAGACCCAGTACTTC
CASGWRAWETQYF
>.|TRBJ2-7|.|TRBV4-1
TGCGCCAGCAGCCAACTAAGGGGCTCCCCCTACGAGCAGTACTTC
CASSQLRGSPYEQYF
>.|TRBJ2-4|TRBD1|TRBV13
TGTGCCAGCAGCTTAGGCGATTATCTTGGGACAGGGGATGACAAAAACATTCAGTACTTC
CASSLGDYLGTGDDKNIQYF
>.|TRBJ2-2|TRBD2|TRBV11-3
TGTGCCAGCAGCTCCATAACTAGCGCCACCGGGGAGCTGTTTTTT
CASSSITSATGELFF
>.|TRBJ2-5|TRBD2|TRBV9
TGTGCCAGCAGCGTAGGGGCGGGAGGGCCGTACGGGGAGACCCAGTACTTC
CASSVGAGGPYGETQYF
>.|TRBJ2-7|TRBD1|TRBV4-3
TGCGCCAGCAGCCCTGGGGACAGATCCTACGAGCAGTACTTC
CASSPGDRSYEQYF
>.|TRBJ1-3|TRBD1|TRBV28
TGTGCCAGCAGTTTGCAAGGGGGCCCTGGAAACACCATATATTTT
CASSLQGGPGNTIYF
>.|TRBJ2-5|TRBD2|TRBV2
TGTGCCAGCTCACTTAAGACTAGCGGTCTTCAAGAGACCCAGTACTTC
CASSLKTSGLQETQYF
>.|TRBJ1-3|TRBD1|TRBV6-1
TGTGCCAGCACCCACCGCCGGGACAGCAGAAACACCATATATTTT
CASTHRRDSRNTIYF
>.|TRBJ2-1|TRBD2|TRBV7-9
TGTGCCAGCAGCCAACTAGCGGGCTCGAGCTCCTACAATGAGCAGTTCTTC
CASSQLAGSSSYNEQFF
>.|TRBJ2-7|.|TRBV21-1
TGTGCCAGCAGCAAACTAGGCAGGGCTACCTACGAGCAGTACTTC
CASSKLGRATYEQYF
>.|TRBJ1-2|.|TRBV6-6
TGTGCCAGCAGTAACACAGGGAATGGCTACACCTTC
CASSNTGNGYTF
>.|TRBJ2-2|.|TRBV5-1
TGCGCCAGCAGCCAATTGGCCGGGGGAAGGGGTTACACCGGGGAGCTGTTTTTT
CASSQLAGGRGYTGELFF
>.|TRBJ2-3|.|TRBV4-2
TGTGCCAGCAGCCAAGCGGGACAATTAAGCACAGATACGCAGTATTTT
CASSQAGQLSTDTQYF
>once|TRBJ2-5|.|TRBV15
TGTGCCACCGGCGGGCGGGGGCGCTGGGGTGAGACCCAGTACTTC
CATGGRGRWGETQYF
>once|TRBJ2-7|TRBD2|TRBV7-9
TGTGCCAGCAGCTCGACGGTCTTGGGCGGGAGGGTCTACGAGCAGTACTTC
CASSSTVLGGRVYEQYF
>.|TRBJ1-4|.|TRBV7-9
TGTGCCAGCAGCCGGGGGTTGGGTAATGAAAAACTGTTTTTT
CASSRGLGNEKLFF
>.|TRBJ1-2|.|TRBV28
TGTGCCAGCAGTTTATTAGGGGCCGGCTATGGCTACACCTTC
CASSLLGAGYGYTF
>.|TRBJ1-1|TRBD1|TRBV29-1
TGCAGCGTCCAGGGACAGGGTGGCACTGAAGCTTTCTTT
CSVQGQGGTEAFF
>.|TRBJ1-1|.|TRBV29-1
TGCAGCGTTGAGGGACAATCGAACACTGAAGCTTTCTTT
CSVEGQSNTEAFF
>.|TRBJ1-5|.|TRBV5-1
TGCGCCAGCAGGTTATCTAGCAATCAGCCCCAGCATTTT
CASRLSSNQPQHF
>once|TRBJ2-1|TRBD2|TRBV28
TGTGCCAGCAGTGAGGCTAGCGGGACCAACTCCAATGAGCAGTTCTTC
CASSEASGTNSNEQFF
>.|TRBJ1-4|.|TRBV30
TGTGCCTGGAGTGTCAGTGTTGCAGGGAAACTGTTTTTT
CAWSVSVAGKLFF
>.|TRBJ1-2|.|TRBV5-1
TGCGCCAGCAGCTTGGGAGCAGGCGGGGTTAACTATGGCTACACCTTC
CASSLGAGGVNYGYTF
>.|TRBJ1-2|.|TRBV10-3
TGTGCCATCAGTGAAGGGGCAGGGGATGGCTACACCTTC
CAISEGAGDGYTF
>.|TRBJ2-7|TRBD1|TRBV19
TGTGCCAGTAGTACGACAGGGGGGCTCTCCTACGAGCAGTACTTC
CASSTTGGLSYEQYF
>once|TRBJ1-1|.|TRBV7-6
TGTGCCAGCAGCTTAGTTGCAGGGGAGTTGGACACTGAAGCTTTCTTT
CASSLVAGELDTEAFF
>.|TRBJ1-4|.|TRBV28
TGTGCCAGCAGTTCCTCAGGGGTGGCTAATGAAAAACTGTTTTTT
CASSSSGVANEKLFF
>once|TRBJ2-2|.|TRBV5-1
TGCGCCAGCAGCTTGAGTGACCCAGGGAACACCGGGGAGCTGTTTTTT
CASSLSDPGNTGELFF